This T cell receptor (beta chain) was identified during a study of cytomegalovirus exposure and HLA in healthy donors. Measured with immunoSEQ multiplex PCR; TCRdb has only the in-frame clones, and not every one. The sample carries around 150,000 clones, approximately 90% recorded once. In germline, CDR1 is MNHEY, CDR2 SVGAGI. The CDR3 extends over 14 amino acids. The ends were cut back, 1 base at V and 1 base at J, with 7 bases in the middle. The rearrangement joins TRBV6-5 to TRBJ1-1; the D is unclear. The specimen sequenced was PBMCs. This clonotype was obtained from a man aged 18 to 29 in good health and CMV-seronegative. The CDR3 region has the DNA TGTGCCAGCAGTTACTTGGCAGGGAACACTGAAGCTTTCTTT. This codes for CASSYLAGNTEAFF.